Below, one T cell receptor beta chain is given with its context. Its target is unknown. CDR1 and CDR2 from the germline V gene are SGHNT and YENEEA. The CDR3 consists of 14 residues. The junction had 3 bases not matched to a gene; V was cut back by 5 bases and J by 3 bases. The sample belongs to a study of T cell responses to AZD1222 COVID-19 vaccine. About the research overall: Whether given at about 4 or about 12 weeks, second doses were pooled.

Overall study results and limits: A mostly white British donor set with more females was recruited, and clonal diversity was possibly underestimated. Sampling that yielded the repertoires occurred only after the peak T cell response.

Some clones are missing from TCRdb's copy, which holds only in-frame ones; the method was immunoSEQ multiplex PCR. The sample holds roughly 160,000 clones, roughly 92% seen once. The clonotype comes from an adult in good health. The specimen was peripheral blood, collected on day 0 of AZD1222 vaccination. The chain combines TRBV11-3 with TRBJ1-2; 10 positions match TRBD1. CDR3 protein: CASSTDRGDYGYTF. The CDR3 bases are TGTGCCAGCAGCACGGACAGGGGGGACTATGGCTACACCTTC.